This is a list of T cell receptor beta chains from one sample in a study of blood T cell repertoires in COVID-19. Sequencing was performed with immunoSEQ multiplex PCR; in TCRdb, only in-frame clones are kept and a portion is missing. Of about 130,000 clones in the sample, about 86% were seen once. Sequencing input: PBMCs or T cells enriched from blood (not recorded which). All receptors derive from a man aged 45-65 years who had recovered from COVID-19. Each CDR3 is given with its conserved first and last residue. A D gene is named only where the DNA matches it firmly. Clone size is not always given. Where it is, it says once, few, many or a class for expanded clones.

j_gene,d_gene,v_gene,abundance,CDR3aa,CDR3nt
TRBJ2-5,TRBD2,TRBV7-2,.,CASSTRLAAQETQYF,TGTGCCAGCAGCACCCGACTAGCGGCCCAAGAGACCCAGTACTTC
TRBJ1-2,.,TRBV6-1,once,CASSESGSYGYTF,TGTGCCAGCAGTGAATCAGGGTCGTATGGCTACACCTTC
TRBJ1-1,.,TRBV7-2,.,CASSFSPNTEAFF,TGTGCCAGCAGCTTCTCCCCGAACACTGAAGCTTTCTTT
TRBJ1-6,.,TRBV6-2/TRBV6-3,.,CASSDGRRRSPLHF,TGTGCCAGCAGTGACGGACGGAGGCGATCACCCCTCCACTTT
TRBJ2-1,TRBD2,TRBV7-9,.,CASSPGTSRNEQFF,TGTGCCAGCAGTCCTGGGACTAGCCGCAATGAGCAGTTCTTC
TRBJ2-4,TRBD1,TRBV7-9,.,CASSPPGQGWDIQYF,TGTGCCAGCAGCCCCCCAGGACAGGGGTGGGACATTCAGTACTTC
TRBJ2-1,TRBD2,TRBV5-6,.,CASSPRGGPYYNEQFF,TGTGCCAGCAGCCCGCGGGGGGGCCCTTACTACAATGAGCAGTTCTTC
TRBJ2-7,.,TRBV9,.,CASSVQPAYEQYF,TGTGCCAGCAGCGTACAACCAGCCTACGAGCAGTACTTC
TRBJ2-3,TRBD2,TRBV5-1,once,CASRPGGPDTQYF,TGCGCCAGCAGGCCGGGGGGGCCAGATACGCAGTATTTT
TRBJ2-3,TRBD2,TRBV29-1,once,CSSTERGGADTQYF,TGCAGCTCCACGGAGCGGGGGGGTGCGGATACGCAGTATTTT
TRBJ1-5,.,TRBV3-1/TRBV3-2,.,CASSQVGVDQPQHF,TGTGCCAGCAGCCAAGTCGGGGTGGATCAGCCCCAGCATTTT
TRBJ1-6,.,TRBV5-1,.,CASSFQGTNSPLHF,TGCGCCAGCAGCTTTCAGGGGACCAATTCACCCCTCCACTTT
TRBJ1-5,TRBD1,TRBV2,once,CATSALDRSNQPQHF,TGTGCCACCAGTGCCTTGGACAGGAGCAATCAGCCCCAGCATTTT
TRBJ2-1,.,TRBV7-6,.,CASSPEVLGSYNEQFF,TGTGCCAGCAGCCCCGAGGTTCTAGGATCTTACAATGAGCAGTTCTTC
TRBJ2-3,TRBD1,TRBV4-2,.,CASSQGDQGAIDTQYF,TGTGCCAGCAGCCAAGGGGACCAGGGGGCGATAGATACGCAGTATTTT